This entry concerns a single TCR beta chain. Its binding antigen is unknown. No per-base quality is available; no much larger clone lies one base away. Libraries were built with PCR. At the Johns Hopkins FTIC core, DNA from the cultured CD4+ T cells underwent TCR sequencing with the Oncomine TCR Beta short-read assay. The QIAamp micro DNA kit was used to extract genomic DNA from the cultured CD4+ T cells. The Oncomine TCR Beta libraries from cultured CD4+ T cells were pooled using unique dual indexes and then sequenced on an Illumina iSeq 100. As for the original processing: Non-productive sequences were removed, and CDR3s that did not start with C, did not end with F or W, or were shorter than 7 amino acids were discarded. The MANAFEST web application was used to identify antigen-specific clonotypes by comparing peptide-stimulated wells against reference wells and other culture wells. For a clone to be called positive, the clone needed an FDR below 0.05, an odds ratio above 5, and a productive frequency above 0.1% in at least two of three replicate wells. A clonotype was classed as cross-reactive if the clonotype showed significant expansion both in SARS-CoV-2 spike wells and in at least one common cold coronavirus spike condition. Similarity between CDR3 sequences was evaluated in R version 3.6.1 using Levenshtein distances (stringdist) and unrooted phylogenetic trees (ape). Starting from the raw public reads, TCRdb applied fastp trimming at Q25, assembled clones with MiXCR and retained in-frame beta chains. Entries that share a CDR3 protein sequence are merged under the most common genes and DNA. TCRdb, rather than the study authors, made the V and J calls. The sample table lists 20,000 to 25,000 distinct CDR3 sequences, about 68% of them with a count of one. The ten largest account for 3% to 4% of the sample.

The data were taken from a study of vaccination and CD4 T cells after COVID-19 (dated by TCRdb to 2021 to 2024). As for the study more broadly: SARS-CoV-2 positivity had been established in the convalescent patients by nasal swab PCR, and mild disease was recorded in under ten of these patients and severe disease in one. Post-COVID blood samples were collected from convalescent patients a median of roughly 100 days after diagnosis, with a range of about 35 to 161 days. Control cultures used a CEFX viral epitope pool as positive control, an HIV-1 Nef peptide pool as negative control, or no peptide. Post-vaccine blood samples were obtained a median of around 67 days after the second vaccine dose, with a range of about 12 to 241 days. For stimulating the cultures, overlapping spike peptide pools were used, derived from SARS-CoV-2 as well as from the common cold coronaviruses HCoV-NL63, HCoV-OC43 and HCoV-229E. The spike-specific CD4+ TCR repertoire was compared before and after mRNA vaccination in nine to ten COVID-19 convalescent patients and a handful of infection-naive healthy vaccine recipients. The convalescent cohort comprised six males and four females, including two Hispanic individuals, seven Caucasians, two Asians and one multiracial person. Participants got two doses of the Pfizer-BioNTech BNT162b2 vaccine (n=8) or two doses of the Moderna mRNA-1273 vaccine (n=2). Beyond this particular receptor, the publication reports: The number of convalescent patients in the study was relatively small, and the study did not examine early timepoints following natural infection. Of the vaccine-specific clones in convalescent patients, 304 of 307, or nearly all, reacted only to SARS-CoV-2 spike and did not cross-react with common cold coronaviruses. Although the median number of SARS-CoV-2-reactive clonotypes went up from fewer than 25 after infection to around 39 after vaccination, the increase was not significant. In convalescent patients, a median around 86% of post-vaccine SARS-CoV-2-reactive clones were detected only after vaccination, and vaccine-specific priming was suggested by this finding.

Interpreted using the paper, the treatment or condition label stands for: approximately 9-day PBMC culture with coronavirus spike peptide pools or control peptides (ViraFEST assay). The study used the ViraFEST assay, which expanded antigen-specific T cells with peptide pools and then identified expanded clonotypes by TCR sequencing. The convalescent patients' positive SARS-CoV-2 PCR tests were from March to December 2020, which was before the Alpha, Beta and Delta variants emerged in the United States. Under 2.5 million PBMCs per well were cultured in IMDM with approximately 5% human AB serum and approximately 10 IU/ml IL-2, plus 10 ug/ml peptide pools. On days 3 and 7, half of the culture medium was replaced with fresh IL-2-containing medium. After 10 to 11 days of culture, CD4+ T cells were isolated by negative selection with the EasySep CD4+ T cell isolation kit. Ficoll-Paque Plus gradient centrifugation was used to isolate PBMCs from whole blood, and the isolated PBMCs were then either used fresh or cryopreserved at -140C. Triplicate wells were generally used for each culture condition.

The sequenced material came from CD4+ T cells from blood, cultured in vitro. The source is a human donor who had recovered from COVID-19.

The CDR3 protein: CASTPRGGLYNEQFF. The DNA sequence is as follows: TGTGCCAGCACTCCACGGGGGGGCCTCTACAATGAGCAGTTCTTC. This chain joins TRBV6-2 or TRBV6-3 to TRBJ2-1, and TRBD2 aligns with 8 junction nucleotides. CDR1 and CDR2 are read off the germline V gene as MNHEY and SVGEGT. The cysteine opens and the phenylalanine closes a CDR3 of 15 amino acids. Only the CDR3 DNA stays, 45 bases, in frame from base 1. Ends trimmed: V by 7 bases, J by 3 bases; bases unmatched to a gene: 8.